One and the same sample provided the 32 T cell receptor beta chains below, sequenced in a study of OX40 agonist ivuxolimab in advanced cancers. Repertoires were generated with immunoSEQ multiplex PCR, while TCRdb's copy carries only in-frame clones and drops some. The sample consists of around 19,000 clones, approximately 83% of them appearing once. The specimen comprised CD4+ or CD8+ T cells sorted from blood, sampled in a trial of the OX40 agonist ivuxolimab. The receptor set was obtained from an adult with an advanced solid tumor such as melanoma, head and neck, liver or kidney cancer.

The chain is built from TRBV9 and TRBJ1-5, with a weak D call TRBD1 (5 bases). Germline loops: CDR1 SGDLS, CDR2 YYNGEE. The V and J ends lost 4 bases and 6 bases respectively, with 17 bases between them. This CDR3 is built from 15 residues. The CDR3 sequence: CASSQGPGGGQPQHF. The DNA of the CDR3 is TGTGCCAGCAGCCAGGGACCGGGGGGGGGTCAGCCCCAGCATTTT.

This chain connects TRBV6-5 to TRBJ2-3, with D possibly matching TRBD1 (5 bases). This CDR3 spans 13 amino acids. The germline V gene encodes CDR1 MNHEY and CDR2 SVGAGI. Trimming removed 6 bases from V and 1 base from J, with 8 bases in between. The CDR3 region has the DNA TGTGCCAGCAGCGCACAGGGCACAGATACGCAGTATTTT. It translates to CASSAQGTDTQYF.

V gene TRBV5-1 combines with J gene TRBJ2-1; perhaps TRBD1 as D (5 bases). Trimming left V 1 base short and J 4 bases short, with 6 bases between. The CDR3 runs 13 residues. The germline V gene has CDR1 SGHRS and CDR2 YFSETQ. The CDR3 DNA sequence: TGCGCCAGCAGCTTGCAGGGATACAATGAGCAGTTCTTC. It is translated as CASSLQGYNEQFF.

The chain joins TRBV5-4 to TRBJ2-7; tentative D call: TRBD1 (5 bases). The CDR3 is 15 amino acids. Per germline, CDR1 SGHNT and CDR2 YYREEE (reference sequence). Trimming removed 2 bases from V and 0 bases from J, with 12 bases in between. In DNA, the CDR3 is TGTGCCAGCAGCTTTTCTAGGGGTAGCTCCTACGAGCAGTACTTC. Protein product: CASSFSRGSSYEQYF.

The chain is built from TRBV20-1 and TRBJ2-7, with TRBD2 as a possible D gene (6 bases). The CDR3 runs to 10 residues. The V gene's germline CDR1 is DFQATT and CDR2 SNEGSKA (reference sequence). Trimming stripped 4 bases from V and 7 bases from J, with 8 bases between. CDR3 in amino acids: CSATGEEQYF. The CDR3 region has the DNA TGCAGTGCTACGGGGGAGGAGCAGTACTTC.

Only one count was recorded for this clone. The V call is TRBV5-3, the J call TRBJ2-7; maybe TRBD1 (5 bases). TRBV5-3 is sorted into the ORF group, with uncertain function. CDR3 length equals 14 residues. The V and J ends lost 2 bases and 5 bases respectively, with 14 bases between them. The CDR3 region has the DNA TGTGCCAGAAGCTTCAGGGAAATGGTCCACGAGCAGTACTTC. The encoded protein is CARSFREMVHEQYF.

The genes are TRBV7-9 and TRBJ2-2; a weak D match, TRBD2 (5 bases). The CDR3 is made up of 14 amino acids. Between the trimmed V and J ends, which lost 5 bases and 2 bases, there was a span of 9 bases. Germline assignment: CDR1 SEHNR and CDR2 FQNEAQ (reference sequence). DNA for the CDR3: TGTGCCAGCAGCCGGACTGGAAACACCGGGGAGCTGTTTTTT. Amino acids: CASSRTGNTGELFF.

In this sample, this clone turned up a few times. V and J are TRBV11-3 and TRBJ1-1; TRBD1 is a possible D gene (5 bases). In germline, CDR1 is SGHNT, CDR2 YENEEA. The CDR3 sequence is 15 residues long. Trimming took 5 bases from V and 3 from J, leaving 16 bases between them. CDR3 DNA: TGTGCCAGCAGCCCGCCGGGCAGGGCTGACACTGAAGCTTTCTTT. This gives the protein CASSPPGRADTEAFF.

The chain links TRBV25-1 to TRBJ2-3, with D possibly TRBD2 on 5 matching bases. Germline V gene lookup returns CDR1 MGHDK and CDR2 SYGVNS. V was trimmed by 6 bases and J by 0 bases, leaving 7 bases between them. The CDR3 sequence is 13 residues long. CDR3 region: CASSRTSTDTQYF. CDR3 bases: TGTGCCAGCAGCAGGACTAGCACAGATACGCAGTATTTT. Full variable domain (rest looked up from reference TRBV25-1 and TRBJ2-3): EADIYQTPRYLVIGTGKKITLECSQTMGHDKMYWYQQDPGMELHLIHYSYGVNSTEKGDLSSESTVSRIRTEHFPLTLESARPSHTSQYLCASSRTSTDTQYFGPGTRLTVL.

The chain uses TRBV9 and TRBJ2-7, with 7 bases aligning to TRBD2. With 0 bases clipped from V and 4 bases from J, the junction kept 7 bases outside the gene matches. The germline gives CDR1 SGDLS, CDR2 YYNGEE. The CDR3 loop spans 15 amino acids. The CDR3 DNA sequence: TGTGCCAGCAGCGTAGGTGGCGGGGGACGTTACGAGCAGTACTTC. Its translation: CASSVGGGGRYEQYF.

This chain links TRBV27 with TRBJ2-7; TRBD1 aligns across 9 bases. Per germline, CDR1 MNHEY and CDR2 SMNVEV (reference sequence). CDR3 length equals 15 residues. The trim removed 5 bases at V and 3 bases at J, leaving 8 bases unmatched. CDR3 nucleotide sequence: TGTGCCAGCAGTATCGGACAGGGGCTCGTCTACGAGCAGTACTTC. Translation gives CASSIGQGLVYEQYF.

The V gene is TRBV4-3, the J gene TRBJ2-6; D ambiguous. The CDR3 runs 19 residues. CDR1 LGHNA and CDR2 YSLEER come from the germline V gene. V lost 0 bases to trimming and J lost 0 bases, with 15 bases between them. The CDR3 DNA sequence: TGCGCCAGCAGCCAAGACCCCCTCCGGGCCACCTCTGGGGCCAACGTCCTGACTTTC. This encodes CASSQDPLRATSGANVLTF.

The chain couples TRBV11-3 to TRBJ1-1; the D is unclear. Trimming removed 0 bases from V and 10 bases from J, with 12 bases in between. CDR3 length: 13 residues. Germline V gene sequence: CDR1 SGHNT, CDR2 YENEEA. CDR3 in DNA: TGTGCCAGCAGCTTAGATGGAGGACTTGGAGCTTTCTTT. This codes for CASSLDGGLGAFF.

The rearrangement uses TRBV27 and TRBJ1-1; D unresolved. Germline values: CDR1 MNHEY, CDR2 SMNVEV (reference sequence). This CDR3 has 14 amino acids. V lost 3 bases and J lost 4, with 12 bases in between. CDR3 DNA: TGTGCCAGCAGTTTTAACCCGGGAGGCACTGAAGCTTTCTTT. It specifies CASSFNPGGTEAFF.

The V call is TRBV14, the J call TRBJ2-7, with D maybe TRBD1 (5 bases). V was shortened by 4 bases and J by 4 bases, with 14 bases between the two germline ends. This CDR3 comprises 14 residues. Germline V gene data show CDR1 as SGHDN and CDR2 as FVKESK. The CDR3 DNA reads as TGTGCCAGCAGCCCCGTGACAGAAGAATACGAGCAGTACTTC. Translation: CASSPVTEEYEQYF.

The chain couples TRBV7-3 to TRBJ1-1; 7 bases line up with TRBD1. V was pared by 5 bases and J by 5 bases, with 8 bases of the junction left unmatched. The CDR3 sequence is 14 residues long. In germline, CDR1 is SGHTA, CDR2 FQGTGA. The CDR3 DNA sequence: TGTGCCAGCAGCAGAAAGACAGGGTTGACTGAAGCTTTCTTT. It specifies CASSRKTGLTEAFF.

Only a few counts were recorded for this clone. The chain combines TRBV11-1 with TRBJ2-2, with TRBD1 identical over 9 bases. The ends lost 5 bases at V and 1 base at J; junction bases unmatched: 5. Germline V gene sequence: CDR1 SGHAT, CDR2 FQDESV (reference sequence). The CDR3 totals 16 residues. Here the CDR3 DNA reads TGTGCCAGCAGCCTGCGACAGGGGGTGAACACCGGGGAGCTGTTTTTT. Translated, it gives CASSLRQGVNTGELFF. Variable domain in full (rest from reference TRBV11-1 and TRBJ2-2): EAEVAQSPRYKITEKSQAVAFWCDPISGHATLYWYRQILGQGPELLVQFQDESVVDDSQLPKDRFSAERLKGVDSTLKIQPAELGDSAMYLCASSLRQGVNTGELFFGEGSRLTVL.

The V and J genes are TRBV11-3 and TRBJ2-2; 10 bases agree with TRBD2. The J segment lost 5 bases and the V segment lost 5 bases, leaving 5 bases of the junction unmatched. The CDR3 is 15 residues long. Per germline, CDR1 SGHNT and CDR2 YENEEA. CDR3 region: CASSRTSGVTGELFF. The CDR3 coding sequence is TGTGCCAGCAGCCGGACTAGCGGAGTTACCGGGGAGCTGTTTTTT. Looking up the rest from reference TRBV11-3 and TRBJ2-2 gives the full variable domain: EAGVVQSPRYKIIEKKQPVAFWCNPISGHNTLYWYLQNLGQGPELLIRYENEEAVDDSQLPKDRFSAERLKGVDSTLKIQPAELGDSAVYLCASSRTSGVTGELFFGEGSRLTVL.

The genes are TRBV14 and TRBJ2-7, with D possibly matching TRBD2 (5 bases). This CDR3 region has 12 residues. Germline assignment: CDR1 SGHDN and CDR2 FVKESK. The V end lost 0 bases, the J end lost 6 bases, and 6 bases lay between the germline ends. CDR3 DNA: TGTGCCAGCAGCCAAGATCGGGGCGAGCAGTACTTC. Its protein product is CASSQDRGEQYF.

This sequence joins TRBV6-5 and TRBJ1-5; weak D call: TRBD1 (6 bases). Germline V lookup: CDR1 MNHEY, CDR2 SVGAGI. The CDR3 contains 13 residues. The V and J ends lost 9 bases and 3 bases respectively, with 12 bases between them. DNA for the CDR3: TGTGCCAGTGGGGGGGCGGCCAATCAGCCCCAGCATTTT. The encoded protein is CASGGAANQPQHF.

The chain couples TRBV6-5 to TRBJ1-1; D is perhaps TRBD1 (6 bases). Looked up from germline, CDR1 is MNHEY and CDR2 is SVGAGI. Trimming removed 4 bases at V and 7 bases at J, with 10 bases between. The CDR3 totals 12 residues. CDR3 nucleotides: TGTGCCAGCAGTTCACAGGGAGGTGAAGCTTTCTTT. It encodes CASSSQGGEAFF.

This rearrangement joins TRBV25-1 to TRBJ1-4; tentative D call: TRBD1 (5 bases). Germline CDR1 is MGHDK and CDR2 is SYGVNS. With 3 bases removed from V and 1 base from J, the gap between germline ends came to 6 bases. The CDR3 loop spans 14 amino acids. CDR3 in amino acids: CASSETVTNEKLFF. DNA of the CDR3: TGTGCCAGCAGTGAGACAGTAACTAATGAAAAACTGTTTTTT.

The chain employs TRBV19 and TRBJ1-2, with D possibly matching TRBD1 (5 bases). V lost 4 bases, J lost 1 base, and 19 bases lay in between. Germline V CDR1 and CDR2: LNHDA, SQIVND (reference sequence). The CDR3 has 17 amino acids. The CDR3 DNA sequence: TGTGCCAGTAGTAGGGCCGGGGGGTCGACCATTAACTATGGCTACACCTTC. It yields the protein CASSRAGGSTINYGYTF. The whole variable domain, remainder taken from reference TRBV19 and TRBJ1-2, is DGGITQSPKYLFRKEGQNVTLSCEQNLNHDAMYWYRQDPGQGLRLIYYSQIVNDFQKGDIAEGYSVSREKKESFPLTVTSAQKNPTAFYLCASSRAGGSTINYGYTFGSGTRLTVV.

The chain uses TRBV29-1 and TRBJ2-1; 14 nucleotides match TRBD2. The CDR3 has 15 amino acids. With 6 bases clipped from V and 8 bases from J, the junction kept 9 bases outside the gene matches. CDR1 is SQVTM and CDR2 is ANQGSEA in the germline V gene. The CDR3 here is CSVAGTSGSVDEQFF. In nucleotides, the CDR3 is TGCAGCGTCGCCGGGACTAGCGGGAGCGTCGATGAGCAGTTCTTC.

This clone is medium-sized by share. The chain carries TRBV11-1 and TRBJ1-6, with TRBD1 matching 11 bases. There are 15 residues in the CDR3. V was pared by 0 bases and J by 9 bases, with 1 base of the junction left unmatched. CDR1 SGHAT and CDR2 FQDESV come from the germline V gene (reference sequence). In nucleotides, the CDR3 is TGTGCCAGCAGCTTAGCCGGACAGGGGGCTTCACCCCTCCACTTT. Amino acid sequence: CASSLAGQGASPLHF.

This chain connects TRBV2 to TRBJ1-2; D remains unclear. With 6 bases removed from V and 0 bases from J, the gap between germline ends came to 11 bases. The length of the CDR3 is 14 residues. CDR1 and CDR2 from the germline V gene are SNHLY and FYNNEI. The CDR3 DNA is TGTGCCAGCAGCCCTCTCACAGCTAACTATGGCTACACCTTC. Encoded protein: CASSPLTANYGYTF.

The chain is built from TRBV5-1 and TRBJ2-5; TRBD2 matches at 8 bases. The trim removed 2 bases at V and 5 bases at J, leaving 8 bases unmatched. Germline V gene sequence: CDR1 SGHRS, CDR2 YFSETQ. The CDR3 contains 15 residues. The CDR3 DNA is TGCGCCAGCAGCTTTTCAGCGGGAGAGGGGGAGACCCAGTACTTC. Its protein is CASSFSAGEGETQYF. Using reference TRBV5-1 and TRBJ2-5 for the parts outside the CDR3, the full variable domain is KAGVTQTPRYLIKTRGQQVTLSCSPISGHRSVSWYQQTPGQGLQFLFEYFSETQRNKGNFPGRFSGRQFSNSRSEMNVSTLELGDSALYLCASSFSAGEGETQYFGPGTRLLVL.

The V gene is TRBV7-2, the J gene TRBJ2-5, with D possibly TRBD2 on 7 matching bases. The V and J ends lost 5 bases and 3 bases respectively, with 19 bases between them. From germline, CDR1 is SGHTA and CDR2 FQGNSA. The CDR3 is made up of 16 amino acids. This CDR3 is CASSGRGGALKETQYF. As DNA, the CDR3 is TGTGCCAGCAGCGGACGAGGGGGGGCACTTAAAGAGACCCAGTACTTC.

The chain employs TRBV7-3 and TRBJ1-4; D might be TRBD1 (5 bases). The CDR3 totals 17 residues. V was shortened by 0 bases and J by 1 base, with 12 bases between the two germline ends. The germline V gene has CDR1 SGHTA and CDR2 FQGTGA. CDR3 bases: TGTGCCAGCAGCTTAACTTCTGGGGGGGTAACTAATGAAAAACTGTTTTTT. Protein product: CASSLTSGGVTNEKLFF.

The chain uses TRBV2 and TRBJ2-1, with TRBD1 matching 8 bases. The junction had 9 bases not matched to a gene; V was cut back by 4 bases and J by 7 bases. From germline, CDR1 is SNHLY and CDR2 FYNNEI. The CDR3 covers 15 residues. Here the CDR3 DNA reads TGTGCCAGCAGTGCTGACAGGGGCCTAACAAATGAGCAGTTCTTC. Translation gives CASSADRGLTNEQFF.

This sequence joins TRBV27 and TRBJ2-7, with TRBD1 matching 8 bases. The germline gives CDR1 MNHEY, CDR2 SMNVEV (reference sequence). Germline trimming cut 6 bases from V and 1 base from J; bases unmatched to any gene: 5. The CDR3 covers 14 residues. CDR3 sequence: CASRKQGGSYEQYF. DNA of the CDR3: TGTGCCAGCAGGAAACAGGGGGGATCCTACGAGCAGTACTTC.

The V and J genes are TRBV5-6 and TRBJ1-2; D remains ambiguous. V lost 2 bases, J lost 8 bases, and 10 bases lay in between. Germline CDR1 SGHDT, CDR2 YYEEEE. This CDR3 has 12 residues. CDR3 in amino acids: CASSFGSGGYTF. The CDR3 DNA reads TGTGCCAGCAGCTTCGGGTCAGGCGGCTACACCTTC.